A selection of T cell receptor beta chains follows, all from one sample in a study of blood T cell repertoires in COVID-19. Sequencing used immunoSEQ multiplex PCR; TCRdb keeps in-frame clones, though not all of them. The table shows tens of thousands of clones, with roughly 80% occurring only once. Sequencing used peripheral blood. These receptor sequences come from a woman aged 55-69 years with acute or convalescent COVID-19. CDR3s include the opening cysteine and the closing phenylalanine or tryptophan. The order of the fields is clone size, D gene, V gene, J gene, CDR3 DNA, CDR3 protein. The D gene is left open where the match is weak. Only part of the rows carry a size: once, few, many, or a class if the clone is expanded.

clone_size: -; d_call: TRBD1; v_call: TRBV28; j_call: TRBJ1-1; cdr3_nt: TGTGCCAGCAGTTTACTCCCGGGACAGGGGAACACTGAAGCTTTCTTT; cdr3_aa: CASSLLPGQGNTEAFF
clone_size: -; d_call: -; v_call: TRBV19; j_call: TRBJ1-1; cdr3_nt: TGTGCCAGCCTCGACAGGCAGAACACTGAAGCTTTCTTT; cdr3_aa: CASLDRQNTEAFF
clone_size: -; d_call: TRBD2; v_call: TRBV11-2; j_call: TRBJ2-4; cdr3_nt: TGTGCCAGCAGCCAGACTAGCGGGGCTGCCATTCAGTACTTC; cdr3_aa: CASSQTSGAAIQYF
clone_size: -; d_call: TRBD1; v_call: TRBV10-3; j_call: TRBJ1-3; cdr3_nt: TGTGCCATCAGTGATTCAGGGACAGGGGGAAACACCATATATTTT; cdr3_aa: CAISDSGTGGNTIYF
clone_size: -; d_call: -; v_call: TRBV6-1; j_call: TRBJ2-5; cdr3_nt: TGTGCCAGCAGTGAAGTCGAGGAGTACCAAGAGACCCAGTACTTC; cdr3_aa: CASSEVEEYQETQYF
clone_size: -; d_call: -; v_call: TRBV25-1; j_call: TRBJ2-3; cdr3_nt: TGTGCCAGCAGTGATGCGGGGGCCGATGATACGCAGTATTTT; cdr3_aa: CASSDAGADDTQYF
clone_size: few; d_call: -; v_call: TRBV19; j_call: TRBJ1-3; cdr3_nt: TGTGCCAGTAGTTACGGGGTCTCTGGAAACACCATATATTTT; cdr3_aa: CASSYGVSGNTIYF
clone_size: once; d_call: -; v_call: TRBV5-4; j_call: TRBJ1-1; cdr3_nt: TGTGCCAGCAGCTTGGGTCTCCGTCAGGAGGGGAACACTGAAGCTTTCTTT; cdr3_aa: CASSLGLRQEGNTEAFF
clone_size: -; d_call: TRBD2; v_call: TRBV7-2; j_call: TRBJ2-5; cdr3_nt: TGTGCCAGCAGCTTACCAGCGGGGGGCCAAGAGACCCAGTACTTC; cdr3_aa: CASSLPAGGQETQYF
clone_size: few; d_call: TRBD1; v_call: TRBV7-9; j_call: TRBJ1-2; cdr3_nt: TGTGCCAGCAGTTGGGGGACAGCCTATGGCTACACCTTC; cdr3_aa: CASSWGTAYGYTF
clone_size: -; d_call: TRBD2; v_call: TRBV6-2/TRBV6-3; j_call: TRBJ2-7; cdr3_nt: TGTGCCAGCAGCTCCAGGTCTGCTCGCGGGGGGGCATTCGACGAGCAGTACTTC; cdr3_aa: CASSSRSARGGAFDEQYF
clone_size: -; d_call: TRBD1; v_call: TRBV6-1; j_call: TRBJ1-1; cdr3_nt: TGTGCCAGCAGTGATGGACAGGCCAGCGTCACTGAAGCTTTCTTT; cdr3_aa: CASSDGQASVTEAFF
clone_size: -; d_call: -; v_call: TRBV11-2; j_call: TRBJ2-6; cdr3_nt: TGTGCCAGCAGCCCGATGGACAGAACCGGGGCCAACGTCCTGACTTTC; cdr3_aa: CASSPMDRTGANVLTF
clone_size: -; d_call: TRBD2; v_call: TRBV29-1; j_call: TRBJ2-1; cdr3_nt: TGCAGCGTTGAACGTCCGGCTAGCGGGGGATTGAACAATGAGCAGTTCTTC; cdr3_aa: CSVERPASGGLNNEQFF
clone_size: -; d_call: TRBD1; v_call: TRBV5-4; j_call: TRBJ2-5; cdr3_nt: TGTGCCAGCAGTCACCAGGGACAGGGGGCGGGAAGGAGCCAGTACTTC; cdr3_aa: CASSHQGQGAGRSQYF
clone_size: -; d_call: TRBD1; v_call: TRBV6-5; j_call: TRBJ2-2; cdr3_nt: TGTGCCAGCAGTTACTCCCGGACAGGGCTTCAGGAGCTGTTTTTT; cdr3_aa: CASSYSRTGLQELFF
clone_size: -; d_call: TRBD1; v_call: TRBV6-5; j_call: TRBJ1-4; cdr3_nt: TGTGCCAGCAGTACAGGGGGCGTTTATGAAAAACTGTTTTTT; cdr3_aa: CASSTGGVYEKLFF
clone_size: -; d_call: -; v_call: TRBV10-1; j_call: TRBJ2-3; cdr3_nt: TGCGCCAGCAGTGACCAGGGAGGATCAGATACGCAGTATTTT; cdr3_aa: CASSDQGGSDTQYF
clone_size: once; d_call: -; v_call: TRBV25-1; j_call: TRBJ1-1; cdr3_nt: TGTGCCAGCAGGGCCGCCGCGGGGGGCCCCAGGAACACTGAAGCTTTCTTT; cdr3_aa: CASRAAAGGPRNTEAFF
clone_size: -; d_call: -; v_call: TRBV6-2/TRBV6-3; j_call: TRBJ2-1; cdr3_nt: TGTGCCAGCAGTTACCCCGCCGGGGGTAGCACCTACAATGAGCAGTTCTTC; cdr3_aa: CASSYPAGGSTYNEQFF
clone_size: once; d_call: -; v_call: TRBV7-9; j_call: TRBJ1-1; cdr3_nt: TGTGCCAGCAGCTTAAAAGGCGGGAGGGCTGAAGCTTTCTTT; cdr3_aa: CASSLKGGRAEAFF
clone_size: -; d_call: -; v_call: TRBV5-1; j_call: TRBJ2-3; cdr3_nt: TGCGCCAGCAGCTCCAGCAGGACATCCTATAGCACAGATACGCAGTATTTT; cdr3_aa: CASSSSRTSYSTDTQYF
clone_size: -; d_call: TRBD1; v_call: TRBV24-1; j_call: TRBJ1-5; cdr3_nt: TGTGCCACCAGTGATCCGGACAGGGGGCTTAATCAGCCCCAGCATTTT; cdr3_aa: CATSDPDRGLNQPQHF
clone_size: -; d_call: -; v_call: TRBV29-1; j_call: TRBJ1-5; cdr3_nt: TGCAGCGTTCTATTACAGGGAAATCAGCCCCAGCATTTT; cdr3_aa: CSVLLQGNQPQHF
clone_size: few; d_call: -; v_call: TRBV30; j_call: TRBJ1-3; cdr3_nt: TGTGCCTGGAGAGCGGCAGGCTCCCCCTCTGGAAACACCATATATTTT; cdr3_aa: CAWRAAGSPSGNTIYF
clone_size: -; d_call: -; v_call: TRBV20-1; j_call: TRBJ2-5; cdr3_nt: TGCAGTGCTAGCGCGGAGACCCAGTACTTC; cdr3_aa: CSASAETQYF
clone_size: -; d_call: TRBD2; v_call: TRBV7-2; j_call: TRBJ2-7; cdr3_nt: TGTGCCAGCAGCTTAGAGGGGGCAGCGGGGGGATACGAGCAGTACTTC; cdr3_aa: CASSLEGAAGGYEQYF
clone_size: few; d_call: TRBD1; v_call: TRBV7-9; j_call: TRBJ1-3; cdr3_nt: TGTGCCAGCAGCTTCGGACAGGGTGAAGGAAACACCATATATTTT; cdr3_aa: CASSFGQGEGNTIYF
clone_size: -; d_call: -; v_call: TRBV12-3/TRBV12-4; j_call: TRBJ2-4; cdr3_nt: TGTGCCAGCAGTCCGAAAAACATTCAGTACTTC; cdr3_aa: CASSPKNIQYF
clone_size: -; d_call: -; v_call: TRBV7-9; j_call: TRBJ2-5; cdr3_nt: TGTGCCAGCAGACCGGCGGGGTACCAAGAGACCCAGTACTTC; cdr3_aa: CASRPAGYQETQYF
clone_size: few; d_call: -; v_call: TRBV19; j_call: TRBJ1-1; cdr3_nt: TGTGCCGCATGTCCCCGGACCCCGAGCGGCACTGAAGCTTTCTTT; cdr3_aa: CAACPRTPSGTEAFF
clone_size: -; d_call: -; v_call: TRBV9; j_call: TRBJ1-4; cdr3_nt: TGTGCCAGCAGCGTAGGGCCCAGGGCAACTAATGAAAAACTGTTTTTT; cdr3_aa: CASSVGPRATNEKLFF
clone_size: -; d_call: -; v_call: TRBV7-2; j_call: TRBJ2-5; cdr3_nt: TGTGCCAGCAGCTTATTCAGGGTTCAAGAGACCCAGTACTTC; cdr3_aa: CASSLFRVQETQYF
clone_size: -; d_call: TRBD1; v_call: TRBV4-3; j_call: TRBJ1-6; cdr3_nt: TGCGCCAGCAGCCAAGAAGGGACAGGACTCTCACCCCTCCACTTT; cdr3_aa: CASSQEGTGLSPLHF
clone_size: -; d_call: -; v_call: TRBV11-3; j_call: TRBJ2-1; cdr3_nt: TGTGCCAGCAGCTTAGGCCAGGGTGGATACAATGAGCAGTTCTTC; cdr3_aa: CASSLGQGGYNEQFF
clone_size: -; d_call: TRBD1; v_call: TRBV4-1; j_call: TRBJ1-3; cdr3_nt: TGCGCCAGCAGCCAAGGGACAGGGTCTGGAAACACCATATATTTT; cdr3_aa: CASSQGTGSGNTIYF
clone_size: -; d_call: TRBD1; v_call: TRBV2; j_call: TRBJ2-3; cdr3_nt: TGTGCCAGCAGTGAGGACAGGGGGCTCACAGATACGCAGTATTTT; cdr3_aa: CASSEDRGLTDTQYF
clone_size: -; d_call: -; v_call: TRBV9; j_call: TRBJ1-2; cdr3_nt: TGTGCCAGCAGCGTAGTACCAGAGGCTAACTATGGCTACACCTTC; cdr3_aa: CASSVVPEANYGYTF
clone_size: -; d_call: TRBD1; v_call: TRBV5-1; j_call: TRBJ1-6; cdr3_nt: TGCGCCAGCAGCTTGGGTTCCGGACAGGGTAACTCACCCCTCCACTTT; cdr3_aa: CASSLGSGQGNSPLHF
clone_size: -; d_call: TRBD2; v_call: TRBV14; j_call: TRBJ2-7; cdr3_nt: TGTGCCAGCAGCCAAGCGGGGGGGAAGCAGTACTTC; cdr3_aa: CASSQAGGKQYF
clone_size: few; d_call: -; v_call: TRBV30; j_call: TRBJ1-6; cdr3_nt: TGTGCCTGGACTGGACAGAGGAGCTCCTATAATTCACCCCTCCACTTT; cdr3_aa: CAWTGQRSSYNSPLHF
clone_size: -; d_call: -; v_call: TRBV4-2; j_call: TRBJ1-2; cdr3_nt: TGTGCCAGCAGCCAAGTGGGAGGGAACTATGGCTACACCTTC; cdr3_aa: CASSQVGGNYGYTF
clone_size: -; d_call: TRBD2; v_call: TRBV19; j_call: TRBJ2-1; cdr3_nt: TGTGCCAGTAGTATAATGTGGGGCGGGGGGACCTACAATGAGCAGTTCTTC; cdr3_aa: CASSIMWGGGTYNEQFF
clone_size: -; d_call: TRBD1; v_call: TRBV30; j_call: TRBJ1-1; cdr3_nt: TGTGCCTGGAGTGCACGACAGGGCTACACTGAAGCTTTCTTT; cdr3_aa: CAWSARQGYTEAFF
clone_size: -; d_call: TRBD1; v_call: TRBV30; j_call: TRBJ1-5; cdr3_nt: TGTGCCTGGAGTTCCGGGACAGGAGGTCCCGGGAGCAATCAGCCCCAGCATTTT; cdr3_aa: CAWSSGTGGPGSNQPQHF
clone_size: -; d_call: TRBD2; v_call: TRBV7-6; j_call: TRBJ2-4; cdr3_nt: TGTGCCAGCAGCTTAGTAGGAGGGCGGGGGGTCTCCAACATTCAGTACTTC; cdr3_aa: CASSLVGGRGVSNIQYF
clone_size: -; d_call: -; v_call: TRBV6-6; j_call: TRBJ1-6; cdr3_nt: TGTGCCAGCAGTGTAACTGGTTCACCCCTCCACTTT; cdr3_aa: CASSVTGSPLHF
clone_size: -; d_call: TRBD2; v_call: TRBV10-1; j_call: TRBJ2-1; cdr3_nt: TGCGCCAGCAGTGAGTCCGGGGCTAGCGGAGCCTACAATGAGCAGTTCTTC; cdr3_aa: CASSESGASGAYNEQFF
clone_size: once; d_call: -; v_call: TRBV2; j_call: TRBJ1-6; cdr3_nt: TGTGCCAGCAGAGAGGGATCCCATAATTCACCCCTCCACTTT; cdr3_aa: CASREGSHNSPLHF
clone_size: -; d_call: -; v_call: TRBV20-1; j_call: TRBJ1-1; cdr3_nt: TGCAGTGCTAGAGGTGGGCCTGAAGCTTTCTTT; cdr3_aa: CSARGGPEAFF